The rows below give T cell receptor beta chains drawn from one sample of a study of early T cells in non-severe SARS-CoV-2 infection. One entry per CDR3 protein results from TCRdb running MiXCR on the 5' RACE reads. The sample holds about 92,000 distinct CDR3 sequences, 11% to 15% seen once. The source material was whole blood. Every receptor here comes from an adult who was a healthcare worker with PCR-confirmed SARS-CoV-2 infection or an uninfected control (not recorded which). Each CDR3 is given with its conserved first and last residue. D genes are given only for firm matches. The size entry is marked missing in some rows and otherwise reads once, few, many or a size class.

J gene: TRBJ2-1
clone size: -
V gene: TRBV5-1
D gene: TRBD1
CDR3 DNA: TGCGCCAGCAGTCCCGGACAGGGACCCTACAATGAGCAGTTCTTC
CDR3 protein: CASSPGQGPYNEQFF

J gene: TRBJ2-7
clone size: many
V gene: TRBV11-2
D gene: -
CDR3 DNA: TGTGCCAGCAGCTTACAGGGCTACGAGCAGTACTTC
CDR3 protein: CASSLQGYEQYF

J gene: TRBJ2-3
clone size: few
V gene: TRBV7-2
D gene: TRBD2
CDR3 DNA: TGTGCCAGCAGCCATCCGGGACTAGCGGCGCAGTATTTT
CDR3 protein: CASSHPGLAAQYF

J gene: TRBJ2-1
clone size: many
V gene: TRBV19
D gene: TRBD1
CDR3 DNA: TGTGCCAGTAGAGACCGGGACAGGGACAATGAGCAGTTCTTC
CDR3 protein: CASRDRDRDNEQFF

J gene: TRBJ2-2
clone size: -
V gene: TRBV11-3
D gene: -
CDR3 DNA: TGTGCCAGCAGCTTTGACGACTACACCGGGGAGCTGTTTTTT
CDR3 protein: CASSFDDYTGELFF

J gene: TRBJ1-6
clone size: -
V gene: TRBV5-1
D gene: -
CDR3 DNA: TGCGCCAGCAGCTTGATGGAGTATAATTCACCCCTCCACTTT
CDR3 protein: CASSLMEYNSPLHF

J gene: TRBJ1-5
clone size: many
V gene: TRBV18
D gene: -
CDR3 DNA: TGTGCCAGCTCGTCAGTTGAAGGGAATCAGCCCCAGCATTTT
CDR3 protein: CASSSVEGNQPQHF

J gene: TRBJ1-2
clone size: few
V gene: TRBV7-2
D gene: -
CDR3 DNA: TGTGCCAGCAGCTATCCAAAACAGGCAACCGACTACACCTTC
CDR3 protein: CASSYPKQATDYTF

J gene: TRBJ2-1
clone size: few
V gene: TRBV5-1
D gene: TRBD2
CDR3 DNA: TGCGCCAGCAGCTTGGTGGGCCTAGCGGGGAACAATGAGCAGTTCTTC
CDR3 protein: CASSLVGLAGNNEQFF

J gene: TRBJ1-4
clone size: -
V gene: TRBV7-9
D gene: -
CDR3 DNA: TGTGCCAGCAGCTTATGGCAGGGTGATGAAAAACTGTTTTTT
CDR3 protein: CASSLWQGDEKLFF

J gene: TRBJ2-2
clone size: few
V gene: TRBV15
D gene: -
CDR3 DNA: TGTGCCACCAGCAGAGATAGTGGAGACCCTTCGAACACCGGGGAGCTGTTTTTT
CDR3 protein: CATSRDSGDPSNTGELFF

J gene: TRBJ1-1
clone size: few
V gene: TRBV24-1
D gene: TRBD1
CDR3 DNA: TGTGCCACCTCACCAGACAGGGGGCTAAGGGGAGCTTTCTTT
CDR3 protein: CATSPDRGLRGAFF

J gene: TRBJ1-2
clone size: few
V gene: TRBV28
D gene: TRBD1
CDR3 DNA: TGTGCCAGCAGTTTATACGGGACAGGGGCCACTCTCTATGGCTACACCTTC
CDR3 protein: CASSLYGTGATLYGYTF

J gene: TRBJ2-3
clone size: few
V gene: TRBV10-3
D gene: TRBD2
CDR3 DNA: TGTGCCATCAGGGGACTAGCGGTTGAAGATACGCAGTATTTT
CDR3 protein: CAIRGLAVEDTQYF

J gene: TRBJ2-7
clone size: few
V gene: TRBV7-6
D gene: -
CDR3 DNA: TGTGCCAGCAGCTTCCAGGGTTACGAGCAGTACTTC
CDR3 protein: CASSFQGYEQYF

J gene: TRBJ1-2
clone size: many
V gene: TRBV6-5
D gene: -
CDR3 DNA: TGTGCCAGCAGTTTGCAGCCGCCATATGGCTACACCTTC
CDR3 protein: CASSLQPPYGYTF

J gene: TRBJ1-1
clone size: -
V gene: TRBV29-1
D gene: -
CDR3 DNA: TGCAGCGCCCTAGACGGAGATATCACTGAAGCTTTCTTT
CDR3 protein: CSALDGDITEAFF

J gene: TRBJ2-1
clone size: many
V gene: TRBV6-1
D gene: -
CDR3 DNA: TGTGCCAGCAGTGAGGGGGAAACAAATGAGCAGTTCTTC
CDR3 protein: CASSEGETNEQFF

J gene: TRBJ2-5
clone size: many
V gene: TRBV10-1
D gene: -
CDR3 DNA: TGCGCCAGCAGTCCGGGGGACCCGCAAGAGACCCAGTACTTC
CDR3 protein: CASSPGDPQETQYF

J gene: TRBJ1-4
clone size: -
V gene: TRBV11-2
D gene: TRBD1
CDR3 DNA: TGTGCCAGCAGCCCCGTGGACAGGGACCCTGAAAAACTGTTTTTT
CDR3 protein: CASSPVDRDPEKLFF

J gene: TRBJ2-7
clone size: -
V gene: TRBV9
D gene: -
CDR3 DNA: TGTGCCAGCAGCGGTACAGGTTACGAGCAGTACTTC
CDR3 protein: CASSGTGYEQYF

J gene: TRBJ2-3
clone size: -
V gene: TRBV6-4
D gene: TRBD1
CDR3 DNA: TGTGCCAGCAGCGAGATGACAGGGGCACACGTGGATACGCAGTATTTT
CDR3 protein: CASSEMTGAHVDTQYF

J gene: TRBJ2-3
clone size: many
V gene: TRBV7-9
D gene: -
CDR3 DNA: TGTGCCAGCAGCCCGGCAGATACGCAGTATTTT
CDR3 protein: CASSPADTQYF

J gene: TRBJ1-1
clone size: many
V gene: TRBV29-1
D gene: TRBD1
CDR3 DNA: TGCAGCGTGGGACAGACGAACACTGAAGCTTTCTTT
CDR3 protein: CSVGQTNTEAFF

J gene: TRBJ2-2
clone size: many
V gene: TRBV12-3/TRBV12-4
D gene: TRBD2
CDR3 DNA: TGTGCCAGCACTGCGTCTGACCCTGGACTAGCGGGGGTTACCGGGGAGCTGTTTTTT
CDR3 protein: CASTASDPGLAGVTGELFF

J gene: TRBJ2-2
clone size: few
V gene: TRBV10-3
D gene: -
CDR3 DNA: TGTGCCATCAGATCCACCCGGTCCGGTGGTGGTGGGGAGCTGTTTTTT
CDR3 protein: CAIRSTRSGGGGELFF

J gene: TRBJ1-4
clone size: few
V gene: TRBV11-2
D gene: -
CDR3 DNA: TGTGCCAGCAGCTTAGAGGCGGCCAGTGGTGAAAAACTGTTTTTT
CDR3 protein: CASSLEAASGEKLFF